Described below is a single T cell receptor beta chain sequence and its context. Its specificity is not known. Generated by immunoSEQ multiplex PCR, the TCRdb table keeps only in-frame clones and is missing some. The table records about 7,600 clones, roughly 85% of them present only once. V shed 7 bases and J shed 3 bases, with 21 bases lying between them. Germline V gene data show CDR1 as SNHLY and CDR2 as FYNNEI. CDR3 length: 16 residues. The data stem from a study of blood T cell dynamics during melanoma immunotherapy. Across the whole study: Patients with metastatic melanoma got pembrolizumab or nivolumab-ipilimumab as first-line care. Regarding the study as a whole: Whether repertoire-driving clones were melanoma-specific could not be determined.

As for time point: week 3, after first cycle of checkpoint inhibitor. Response was assessed by RECIST 1.1 at 12 weeks, except a couple of rapid progressors. V usage is TRBV2 and J usage is TRBJ1-2; D possibly corresponds to TRBD1 (6 bases). The TCR originated in a human donor with melanoma. The material sequenced was blood, taken from a patient treated with checkpoint blockade. The DNA for the CDR3 is TGTGCCAGCATCCTCCCGTGGGGGCGGTCTGACTATGGCTACACCTTC. Translated: CASILPWGRSDYGYTF.